This T cell receptor beta chain was obtained from a study of T-cell reconstitution after alpha-beta-depleted transplantation in children listed by TCRdb under 2016. About the full investigation: T-cell immune reconstitution after TCRalphabeta/CD19-depleted allogeneic hematopoietic cell transplantation in children was quantitatively tracked in the study by means of TCR repertoire profiling. The paper as a whole reports these results and caveats: About two months after transplant, the apparently early recovery of alphabetaT-cell counts reportedly depended on just several hundred clones that had expanded rapidly and came from non-depleted graft cells. In some patients, the high TCRbeta diversity seen at day 60 was put down to recipient T cells and intrathymic progenitors that had survived conditioning. Hyperexpanded clone frequencies declined over subsequent months; after one year, T-cell counts and TCRbeta diversity were mostly attributed to newly produced T cells.

The germline V gene (reference sequence) provides CDR1 DFQATT and CDR2 SNEGSKA. Deletion took 6 bases off V and 9 bases off J, with a span of 14 bases between the germline ends. The CDR3 covers 12 residues, taking in both the cysteine and the phenylalanine. The CDR3 DNA has 36 bases and is translated from base 1. At least ten counts were recorded for this clonotype. Its antigen target is currently unknown. The record has no base qualities; no much larger clone is one base away. The library came from PCR. For sequencing, an Illumina HiSeq 2500 was employed. To normalize quantification of the TCRbeta repertoire, the TCR libraries were built with molecular barcoding that relied on unique molecular identifiers. TCRdb reprocessing: public reads trimmed at Q25 with fastp, clones called with MiXCR, in-frame beta chains kept. Entries that share a CDR3 protein sequence are merged under the most common genes and DNA. This sample lists over 150,000 distinct CDR3 sequences; roughly 11% were detected once. In total, the top ten clones hold about 13% of the sample.

The treatment or condition label here, explained by the study, means: allogeneic hematopoietic cell transplantation with graft depleted of TCRalphabeta T cells and CD19 B cells. The transplant recipients were children given TCRalphabeta/CD19-depleted allogeneic hematopoietic cell grafts. The clonotype comes from a boy aged 2 to 10 with acute myeloid leukemia, due to receive a stem cell transplant. The sample here was PBMCs, taken before TCRalphabeta/CD19-depleted stem cell transplant. This chain joins TRBV20-1 to TRBJ1-4, with no D gene named confidently. The DNA sequence is TGCAGTGCCCTATCGACATTCAAAAAACTGTTTTTT. This sequence encodes CSALSTFKKLFF.